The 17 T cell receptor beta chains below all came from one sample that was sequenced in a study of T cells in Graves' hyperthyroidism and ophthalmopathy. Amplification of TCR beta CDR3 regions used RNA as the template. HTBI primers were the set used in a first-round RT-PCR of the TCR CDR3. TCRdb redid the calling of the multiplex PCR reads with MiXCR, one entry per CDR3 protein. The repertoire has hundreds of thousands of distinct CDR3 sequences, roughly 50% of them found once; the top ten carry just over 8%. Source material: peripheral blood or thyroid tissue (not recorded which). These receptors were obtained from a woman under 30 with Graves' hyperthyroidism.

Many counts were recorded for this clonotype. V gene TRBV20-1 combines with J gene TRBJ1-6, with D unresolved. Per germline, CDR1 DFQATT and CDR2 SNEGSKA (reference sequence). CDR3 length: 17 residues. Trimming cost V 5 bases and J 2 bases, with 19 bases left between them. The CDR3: CSAGRAVSGPYNSPLHF. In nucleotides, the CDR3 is TGCAGTGCTGGGAGGGCAGTATCGGGCCCCTATAATTCACCCCTCCACTTT.

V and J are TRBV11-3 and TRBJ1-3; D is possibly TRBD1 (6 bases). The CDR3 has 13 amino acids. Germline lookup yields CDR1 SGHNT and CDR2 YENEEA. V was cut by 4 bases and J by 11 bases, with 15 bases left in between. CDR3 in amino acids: CASSYLTGSSIYF. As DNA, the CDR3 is TGTGCCAGCAGCTACCTAACAGGGAGCTCCATATATTTT.

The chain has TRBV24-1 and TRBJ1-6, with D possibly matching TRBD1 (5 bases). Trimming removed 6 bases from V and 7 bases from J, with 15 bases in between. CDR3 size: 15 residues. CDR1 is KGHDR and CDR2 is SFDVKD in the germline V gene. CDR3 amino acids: CATSSARGRNSPLHF. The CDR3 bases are TGTGCCACCAGTTCAGCGCGGGGGAGGAATTCACCCCTCCACTTT.

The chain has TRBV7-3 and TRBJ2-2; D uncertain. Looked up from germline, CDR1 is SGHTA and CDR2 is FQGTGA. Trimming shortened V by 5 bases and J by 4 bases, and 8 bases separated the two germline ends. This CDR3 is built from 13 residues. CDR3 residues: CASSPTSTGELFF. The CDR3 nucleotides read TGTGCCAGCAGCCCCACGAGCACCGGGGAGCTGTTTTTT.

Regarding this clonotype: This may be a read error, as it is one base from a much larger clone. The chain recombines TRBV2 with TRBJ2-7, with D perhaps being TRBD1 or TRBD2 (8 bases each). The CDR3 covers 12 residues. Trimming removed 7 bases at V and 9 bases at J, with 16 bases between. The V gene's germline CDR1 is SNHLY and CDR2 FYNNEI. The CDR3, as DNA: TGTGCCAGCATGGCGGGGGGACAGGCGCAGTACTTC. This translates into CASMAGGQAQYF.

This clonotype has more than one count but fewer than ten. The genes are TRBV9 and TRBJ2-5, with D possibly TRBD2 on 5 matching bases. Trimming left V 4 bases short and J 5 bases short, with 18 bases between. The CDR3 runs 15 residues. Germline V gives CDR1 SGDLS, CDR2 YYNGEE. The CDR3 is CASSPGFALTETQYF. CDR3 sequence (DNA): TGTGCCAGCAGCCCGGGGTTTGCACTAACCGAGACCCAGTACTTC.

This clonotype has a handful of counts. CDR3 amino acids: CASSLPMAGYTF. Here the CDR3 DNA reads TGTGCCAGCAGCTTGCCTATGGCTGGCTACACCTTC. The V call is TRBV5-4, the J call TRBJ1-2; D not resolved. CDR3 length: 12 residues. The germline V gene has CDR1 SGHNT and CDR2 YYREEE (reference sequence). Trimming removed 1 base at V and 7 bases at J, with 8 bases between.

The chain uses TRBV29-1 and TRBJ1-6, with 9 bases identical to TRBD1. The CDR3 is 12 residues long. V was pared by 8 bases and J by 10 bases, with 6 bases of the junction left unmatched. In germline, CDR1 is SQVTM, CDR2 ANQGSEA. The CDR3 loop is CSRDREKSPLHF. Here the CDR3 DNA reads TGCAGCAGGGACAGGGAGAAATCACCCCTCCACTTT. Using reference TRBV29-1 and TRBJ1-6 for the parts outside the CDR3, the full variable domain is SAVISQKPSRDICQRGTSLTIQCQVDSQVTMMFWYRQQPGQSLTLIATANQGSEATYESGFVIDKFPISRPNLTFSTLTVSNMSPEDSSIYLCSRDREKSPLHFGNGTRLTVT.

CDR3 loop: CASSLRTSGAGELFF. The DNA of the CDR3 is TGTGCCAGCAGCTTAAGGACTAGCGGGGCCGGGGAGCTGTTTTTT. The V call is TRBV7-9, the J call TRBJ2-2; 12 bases agree with TRBD2. The trim removed 2 bases at V and 6 bases at J, leaving 1 base unmatched. The CDR3 has 15 amino acids. Germline V gives CDR1 SEHNR, CDR2 FQNEAQ (reference sequence).

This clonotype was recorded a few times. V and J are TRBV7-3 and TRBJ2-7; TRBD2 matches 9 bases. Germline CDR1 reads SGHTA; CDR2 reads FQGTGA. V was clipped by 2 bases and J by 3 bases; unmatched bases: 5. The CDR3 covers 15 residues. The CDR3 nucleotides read TGTGCCAGCAGCTTAGGAGCGGGGGGTCACTACGAGCAGTACTTC. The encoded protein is CASSLGAGGHYEQYF.

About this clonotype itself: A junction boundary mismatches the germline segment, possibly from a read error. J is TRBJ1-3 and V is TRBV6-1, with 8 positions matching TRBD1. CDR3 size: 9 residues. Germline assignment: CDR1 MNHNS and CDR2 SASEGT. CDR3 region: CASSVRTGF. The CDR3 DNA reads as TGTGCCAGCAGTGTAAGGACAGGGTTT.

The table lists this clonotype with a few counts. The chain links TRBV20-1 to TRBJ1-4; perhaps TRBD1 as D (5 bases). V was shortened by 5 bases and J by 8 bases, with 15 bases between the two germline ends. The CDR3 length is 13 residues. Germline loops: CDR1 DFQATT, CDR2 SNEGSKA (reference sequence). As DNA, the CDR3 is TGCAGTGCTTTCCTCCAGGGTGAGGAAAAACTGTTTTTT. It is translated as CSAFLQGEEKLFF.

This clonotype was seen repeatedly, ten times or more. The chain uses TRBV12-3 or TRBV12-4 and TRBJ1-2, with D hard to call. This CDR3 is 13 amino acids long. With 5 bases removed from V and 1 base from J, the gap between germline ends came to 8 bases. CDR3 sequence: CASSMDGNYGYTF. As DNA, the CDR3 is TGTGCCAGCAGTATGGACGGTAACTATGGCTACACCTTC.

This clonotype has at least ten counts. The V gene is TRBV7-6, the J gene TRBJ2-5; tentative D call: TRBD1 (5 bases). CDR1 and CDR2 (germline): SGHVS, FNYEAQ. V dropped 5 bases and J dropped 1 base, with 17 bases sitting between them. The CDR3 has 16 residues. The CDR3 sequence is CASSPALGQGQETQYF. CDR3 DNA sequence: TGTGCCAGCAGCCCAGCGCTAGGGCAGGGCCAAGAGACCCAGTACTTC.

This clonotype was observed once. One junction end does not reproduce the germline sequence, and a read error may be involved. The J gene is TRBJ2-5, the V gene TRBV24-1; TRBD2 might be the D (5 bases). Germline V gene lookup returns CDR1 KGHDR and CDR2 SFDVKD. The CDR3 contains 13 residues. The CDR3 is CATSGIDQEAQYF. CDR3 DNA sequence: TGTGCCACCAGCGGGATTGACCAAGAGGCCCAGTACTTC.

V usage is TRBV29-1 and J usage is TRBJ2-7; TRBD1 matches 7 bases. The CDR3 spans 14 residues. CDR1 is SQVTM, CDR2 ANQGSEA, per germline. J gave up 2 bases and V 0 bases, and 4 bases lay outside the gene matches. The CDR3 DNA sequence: TGCAGCGTTGAAGAGCCAGGGGGTGCCTACGAGCAGTACTTC. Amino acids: CSVEEPGGAYEQYF.

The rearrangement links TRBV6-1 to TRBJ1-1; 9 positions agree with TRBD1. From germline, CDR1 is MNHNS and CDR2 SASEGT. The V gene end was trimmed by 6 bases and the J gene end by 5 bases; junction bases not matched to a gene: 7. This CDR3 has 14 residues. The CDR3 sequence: CASSKQGAGTEAFF. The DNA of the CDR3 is TGTGCCAGCAGCAAACAGGGGGCAGGGACTGAAGCTTTCTTT.